The 30 T cell receptor beta chains in this list originate from one sample, sequenced in a study of CD8 T cells in Susac syndrome. RNA in amounts of about 0.5 to 1 ug was reverse transcribed with random hexamers. TCRdb reprocessed the immunoSEQ multiplex PCR reads with MiXCR, giving one entry per CDR3 protein. The sample shows about 120,000 distinct CDR3 sequences, 80% to 95% of them seen only once. The sequencing input was CD4+ T cells from PBMCs. All receptors derive from a human donor in good health.

This clonotype was recorded only once. The chain is built from TRBV6-5 and TRBJ2-5; TRBD1 agrees at 9 bases. V shed 7 bases, J shed 7 bases, and the junction held 13 bases outside the gene matches. Germline V gene data show CDR1 as MNHEY and CDR2 as SVGAGI. The CDR3 runs to 15 residues. This CDR3 is CASTQSQGAFGTQYF. CDR3 DNA sequence: TGTGCCAGCACCCAGTCACAGGGGGCATTTGGGACCCAGTACTTC.

The V and J genes are TRBV19 and TRBJ2-7, with D maybe TRBD2 (5 bases). Germline V gene sequence: CDR1 LNHDA, CDR2 SQIVND (reference sequence). The CDR3 length is 13 residues. V was cut by 3 bases and J by 0 bases, with 6 bases left in between. The CDR3 bases are TGTGCCAGTAGTATGGGGAGCTCCTACGAGCAGTACTTC. This codes for CASSMGSSYEQYF.

This rearrangement joins TRBV21-1 to TRBJ2-5; TRBD1 is the table's D call, not checked against the DNA. TRBV21-1 is listed as a pseudogene. The CDR3 has 18 amino acids. The CDR3 nucleotides read TGTGCCAGCAGCAAGGCCCCGTATTGGCGGGGCCTGGCGGAGACCCAGTACTTC. Translation gives CASSKAPYWRGLAETQYF.

This chain joins TRBV20-1 and TRBJ2-1, with D possibly TRBD2 on 5 matching bases. The V gene's germline CDR1 is DFQATT and CDR2 SNEGSKA (reference sequence). V was trimmed by 0 bases and J by 3 bases, leaving 12 bases between them. This CDR3 comprises 15 residues. CDR3 in DNA: TGCAGTGCTAGAGAAGGATCGGGGAGCTACAATGAGCAGTTCTTC. This sequence encodes CSAREGSGSYNEQFF.

The J gene is TRBJ1-4, the V gene TRBV20-1, with a weak D call TRBD1 (6 bases). The CDR3 sequence is 16 residues long. The germline V gene has CDR1 DFQATT and CDR2 SNEGSKA (reference sequence). Trimming pared 2 bases from V and 4 bases from J, leaving 17 bases between. The CDR3 DNA reads as TGCAGTGCTAGATCGATAACAGGGCTTATTAATGAAAAACTGTTTTTT. It encodes CSARSITGLINEKLFF.

There are a few counts of this clonotype. The V gene is TRBV27, the J gene TRBJ1-5, with TRBD1 as a possible D gene (6 bases). With 5 bases removed from V and 5 bases from J, the gap between germline ends came to 10 bases. The CDR3 extends over 13 amino acids. Germline CDR1 MNHEY, CDR2 SMNVEV (reference sequence). CDR3 in amino acids: CASSVQGDQPQHF. The CDR3 nucleotides read TGTGCCAGCAGTGTACAGGGAGATCAGCCCCAGCATTTT.

The V gene is TRBV5-1, the J gene TRBJ2-7; TRBD1 matches at 9 bases. CDR1 and CDR2 from the germline V gene are SGHRS and YFSETQ. The junction had 7 bases not matched to a gene; V was cut back by 4 bases and J by 2 bases. The CDR3 is 15 amino acids. CDR3 region: CASSRSGTGTYEQYF. CDR3 coding DNA: TGCGCCAGCAGCCGCTCTGGGACAGGGACCTACGAGCAGTACTTC.

The V call is TRBV27, the J call TRBJ1-2; a possible D gene is TRBD1 (6 bases). The length of the CDR3 is 15 residues. The V end lost 4 bases, the J end lost 7 bases, and 19 bases lay between the germline ends. Germline CDR1 reads MNHEY; CDR2 reads SMNVEV (reference sequence). This CDR3 is CASSSQGSLIGGYTF. Here the CDR3 DNA reads TGTGCCAGCAGTTCACAGGGCTCGTTAATCGGTGGCTACACCTTC.

This chain uses TRBV7-2 with TRBJ2-1; possibly TRBD1 for D (6 bases). The CDR3 loop spans 13 amino acids. Germline loops: CDR1 SGHTA, CDR2 FQGNSA. V was shortened by 3 bases and J by 9 bases, with 12 bases between the two germline ends. The CDR3 nucleotides read TGTGCCAGCAGCTTCACAGGGTCGGGTGAGCAGTTCTTC. It translates to CASSFTGSGEQFF.

The rearrangement uses TRBV19 and TRBJ1-5; maybe TRBD1 (5 bases). V lost 3 bases to trimming and J lost 7 bases, with 13 bases between them. The germline V gene has CDR1 LNHDA and CDR2 SQIVND (reference sequence). This CDR3 comprises 14 residues. CDR3 residues: CASSIDRTMQPQHF. The CDR3 nucleotides are TGTGCCAGTAGTATCGACAGAACGATGCAGCCCCAGCATTTT.

The rearrangement uses TRBV7-2 and TRBJ1-6; D may be TRBD1 (5 bases). The V end was cut by 0 bases, the J end by 9 bases, with 18 bases between. The V gene's germline CDR1 is SGHTA and CDR2 FQGNSA. The CDR3 runs to 17 residues. CDR3 in amino acids: CASSLARLGRGRSPLHF. The CDR3 DNA reads as TGTGCCAGCAGCTTAGCGAGGCTAGGGAGGGGACGTTCACCCCTCCACTTT.

The chain employs TRBV20-1 and TRBJ2-2, with 7 bases that match TRBD2. Per germline, CDR1 DFQATT and CDR2 SNEGSKA (reference sequence). This CDR3 has 14 amino acids. Losses at the gene ends were 7 bases for V and 1 base for J; bases not matched to a gene: 6. The CDR3 DNA reads TGCAGTGTCCGTTCTAGCGGGAACACCGGGGAGCTGTTTTTT. Its translation: CSVRSSGNTGELFF.

This sequence joins TRBV7-9 and TRBJ1-5, with 11 bases matching TRBD1. V lost 5 bases, J lost 7 bases, and 4 bases stayed unmatched. The CDR3 has 14 residues. Looked up from germline, CDR1 is SEHNR and CDR2 is FQNEAQ (reference sequence). For the CDR3, the DNA is TGTGCCAGCAGCCGGACAGGGGGCGGCCAGCCCCAGCATTTT. It translates to CASSRTGGGQPQHF. The full variable domain, with the rest looked up from reference TRBV7-9 and TRBJ1-5, is DTGVSQNPRHKITKRGQNVTFRCDPISEHNRLYWYRQTLGQGPEFLTYFQNEAQLEKSRLLSDRFSAERPKGSFSTLEIQRTEQGDSAMYLCASSRTGGGQPQHFGDGTRLSIL.

V usage is TRBV7-2 and J usage is TRBJ2-3; 12 bases fit TRBD2. This CDR3 has 17 amino acids. Losses at the gene ends were 5 bases for V and 3 bases for J; bases not matched to a gene: 9. Germline assignment: CDR1 SGHTA and CDR2 FQGNSA. The CDR3 coding sequence is TGTGCCAGCAGCCCAGAAATACTAGCGGGGGGAACAGATACGCAGTATTTT. This sequence encodes CASSPEILAGGTDTQYF.

This chain joins TRBV18 and TRBJ1-5; 7 bases are a match to TRBD1. CDR1 KGHSH and CDR2 LQKENI come from the germline V gene. J lost 5 bases, V lost 4 bases, and 8 bases had no gene match. This CDR3 contains 15 residues. The CDR3 loop is CASSREQGSHQPQHF. The CDR3 DNA reads TGTGCCAGCTCACGTGAACAGGGGAGTCATCAGCCCCAGCATTTT.

The V call is TRBV20-1, the J call TRBJ2-7, with 12 positions matching TRBD2. Trimming took 0 bases from V and 0 from J; bases not matched to a gene: 12. The germline V gene has CDR1 DFQATT and CDR2 SNEGSKA (reference sequence). The CDR3 totals 19 residues. CDR3 in amino acids: CSARDVLGTSGPFSYEQYF. The CDR3 DNA reads as TGCAGTGCTAGAGATGTATTGGGGACTAGCGGGCCTTTCTCCTACGAGCAGTACTTC.

The chain has TRBV30 and TRBJ1-5; a weak D match, TRBD1 (6 bases). Germline CDR1 is GTSNPN and CDR2 is SVGIG (reference sequence). Trimming took 0 bases from V and 4 from J, leaving 13 bases between them. This CDR3 spans 15 amino acids. As DNA, the CDR3 is TGTGCCTGGAGTGTATTCCAGGGGATGAATCAGCCCCAGCATTTT. As protein: CAWSVFQGMNQPQHF.

J is TRBJ2-7 and V is TRBV29-1; 8 nucleotides line up with TRBD2. The CDR3 runs 14 residues. The V gene's germline CDR1 is SQVTM and CDR2 ANQGSEA. Trimming at V came to 0 bases and at J to 2 bases, leaving 3 bases not matched to a gene. This chain's CDR3 is CSVEDRREAYEQYF. The CDR3 DNA reads as TGCAGCGTTGAAGATCGGCGGGAGGCCTACGAGCAGTACTTC.

The chain is built from TRBV4-2 and TRBJ2-3, with 8 bases matching TRBD2. Trimming cost V 4 bases and J 2 bases; bases outside gene matches: 14. CDR3 size: 18 residues. Germline lookup yields CDR1 LGHNA and CDR2 YNFKEQ. CDR3 in DNA: TGTGCCAGCAGCCTACTCGCAGGGACTAGTCGGGCCACAGATACGCAGTATTTT. Amino acid sequence: CASSLLAGTSRATDTQYF.

CDR3 amino acids: CASRHELGVYTF. The CDR3 DNA reads TGTGCCAGCAGACATGAGTTGGGAGTCTACACCTTC. The rearrangement joins TRBV5-6 to TRBJ1-2; D is uncertain. Deletions cut 5 bases from V and 10 bases from J, with 15 bases between. The length of the CDR3 is 12 residues. Germline lookup yields CDR1 SGHDT and CDR2 YYEEEE.

The V gene is TRBV5-1, the J gene TRBJ1-6; 7 nucleotides match TRBD1. Trimming cost V 4 bases and J 8 bases; bases outside gene matches: 9. Per germline, CDR1 SGHRS and CDR2 YFSETQ. The CDR3 runs to 15 residues. CDR3 sequence: CASSHRQGIDSPLHF. CDR3 DNA sequence: TGCGCCAGCAGCCACAGACAGGGTATTGATTCACCCCTCCACTTT.

The rearrangement links TRBV7-2 to TRBJ2-7, with 8 bases that match TRBD2. The J segment lost 3 bases and the V segment lost 2 bases, leaving 6 bases of the junction unmatched. The CDR3 length is 15 residues. In germline, CDR1 is SGHTA, CDR2 FQGNSA. This chain's CDR3 is CASSLTSGSSYEQYF. For the CDR3, the DNA is TGTGCCAGCAGCTTAACAAGCGGGAGCAGCTACGAGCAGTACTTC.

The CDR3 DNA reads as TGCAGTGCACCGGACAGGGGCTACAATGAGCAGTTCTTC. Protein sequence: CSAPDRGYNEQFF. The J gene is TRBJ2-1, the V gene TRBV20-1; 9 nucleotides match TRBD1. After removal of 6 bases from V and 3 bases from J, the junction contained 3 bases not matched to a gene. The germline V gene has CDR1 DFQATT and CDR2 SNEGSKA (reference sequence). This CDR3 is 13 amino acids long.

V is TRBV6-2 or TRBV6-3 and J is TRBJ1-5; 8 nucleotides agree with TRBD1. The V gene's germline CDR1 is MNHEY and CDR2 SVGEGT. The CDR3 totals 13 residues. The V segment lost 5 bases and the J segment 6 bases; nucleotides outside the gene matches: 3. CDR3 DNA: TGTGCCAGCAGTCCAGGGGGCGTTCAGCCCCAGCATTTT. Translated, it gives CASSPGGVQPQHF.

The chain is built from TRBV23-1 and TRBJ1-4, with D maybe TRBD1 (5 bases). Being an ORF, TRBV23-1 has a function that is uncertain. This CDR3 region has 14 residues. Trimming took 2 bases from V and 4 from J, leaving 8 bases between them. The CDR3 region is CASSQDSSNEKLFF. Written as DNA, the CDR3 is TGCGCCAGCAGTCAAGACAGCAGTAATGAAAAACTGTTTTTT.

This rearrangement joins TRBV20-1 to TRBJ1-2, with D maybe TRBD1 (5 bases). Germline assignment: CDR1 DFQATT and CDR2 SNEGSKA (reference sequence). The CDR3 loop spans 15 amino acids. Trimming cost V 5 bases and J 7 bases, with 23 bases left between them. As DNA, the CDR3 is TGCAGTGCTCTAGATGGACACTCGGGAACGGGTGGCTACACCTTC. Protein: CSALDGHSGTGGYTF.

The chain couples TRBV3-1 to TRBJ1-4, with no clear D. This CDR3 contains 14 residues. The germline CDR1 and CDR2 sequences are LGHDT and YNNKEL (reference sequence). The ends were cut back, 2 bases at V and 5 bases at J, with 9 bases in the middle. CDR3 bases: TGTGCCAGCAGCCAAAGCTCGGGGAATGAAAAACTGTTTTTT. Translated: CASSQSSGNEKLFF.

The rearrangement joins TRBV6-5 to TRBJ1-1, with D perhaps matching TRBD1 (6 bases). This CDR3 is built from 12 residues. Germline lookup yields CDR1 MNHEY and CDR2 SVGAGI. The V gene lost 6 bases and the J gene lost 12 bases, with 17 bases spanning the gap. The CDR3 coding sequence is TGTGCCAGCAGGGGGACAACCGAGACACCTTTCTTT. This translates into CASRGTTETPFF.

The chain has TRBV29-1 and TRBJ1-2, with D hard to call. From germline, CDR1 is SQVTM and CDR2 ANQGSEA. The CDR3 extends over 15 amino acids. The V gene lost 0 bases and the J gene lost 4 bases, with 15 bases spanning the gap. In DNA, the CDR3 is TGCAGCGTTGAAGAAGACAACGGCGCGGGCTATGGCTACACCTTC. Amino acid sequence: CSVEEDNGAGYGYTF. The variable domain in full, completed from reference TRBV29-1 and TRBJ1-2, reads SAVISQKPSRDICQRGTSLTIQCQVDSQVTMMFWYRQQPGQSLTLIATANQGSEATYESGFVIDKFPISRPNLTFSTLTVSNMSPEDSSIYLCSVEEDNGAGYGYTFGSGTRLTVV.

The genes are TRBV9 and TRBJ1-1; no clear D. Looked up from germline, CDR1 is SGDLS and CDR2 is YYNGEE. The CDR3 spans 12 residues. V lost 2 bases and J 8 bases, leaving 10 bases between the germline ends. This chain's CDR3 is CASSVNSREAFF. The CDR3 nucleotides read TGTGCCAGCAGCGTGAACTCGCGGGAAGCTTTCTTT.